This section outlines one T cell receptor beta chain sequence together with its context. Its antigen is unknown. The second PCR ran about 6 to 12 cycles with a sample-barcoded 5' primer and J-beta primers. Every cDNA molecule bore a tag from a template-switch adaptor containing 12 random nucleotides. Via MiXCR, TCRdb re-called the 5' RACE reads, giving one row per CDR3 protein. The sample carries around 1,000,000 distinct CDR3 sequences, 35% to 40% recorded once. Isolation recovered at least 6 million PBMCs from every sample. The data were obtained in a study of blood T cells in healthy people across ages. Study conclusions and caveats: Versus aged donors, long-lived donors had higher diversity and more naive CD4+ cells. Roughly linear declines in TCR beta diversity per million T cells occurred with age.

Germline V lookup: CDR1 SGHNT, CDR2 YYREEE (reference sequence). CDR3 length equals 13 residues. Trimming took off 9 bases at V and 1 base at J, with 13 bases between the two ends. This clonotype was sampled from a man younger than 35 in good health. Material for sequencing was blood. The chain has TRBV5-4 and TRBJ2-5; weak D call: TRBD2 (6 bases). As DNA, the CDR3 is TGTGCCACGCGGGACGTCTCCCAAGAGACCCAGTACTTC. It codes for CATRDVSQETQYF.